Each of the 27 T cell receptor beta chains below was sequenced from the same sample in a study of CXCR3-negative and CXCR3-positive naive CD8 T cells. Study observations and caveats: Hydrophobicity of TRB CDR3s was greater in CXCR3-positive naive cells than in CXCR3-negative naive cells.

Their specific antigens are unknown. TRB cDNA was prepared as libraries by UMI-labeled 5' RACE. One entry per CDR3 protein, without DNA, is what TCRdb gives after re-calling the 5' RACE reads. This sample carries 150,000 to 180,000 distinct CDR3 sequences, with approximately 0.51% going to the ten biggest clones. Sequenced sample: naive CXCR3+ CD8+ T cells from blood. Subset reported: CD45RO-CCR7+CD27+CD95- naive CD8+ T cells expressing CXCR3 (TNR3+). The source of these receptors is a human donor in good health. Some clones in this sample may be carry-over from other donors' samples.

J is TRBJ2-7 and V is TRBV7-8; TCRdb names TRBD1, which stays unverified in the absence of DNA. This CDR3 is built from 11 residues. The germline CDR1 and CDR2 sequences are SGHVS and FQNEAQ. CDR3: CASSLRGCGDF.

Here the CDR3 reads CASNRGTSGRMPLNTGELFF. The chain employs TRBV3-1 and TRBJ2-2; TCRdb indicates TRBD2, and absent DNA this call remains unverified. CDR1 and CDR2 from the germline V gene are LGHDT and YNNKEL (reference sequence). CDR3 length: 20 amino acids.

The gene calls are TRBV28 and TRBJ2-2; TCRdb's assignment of TRBD2 cannot be checked, as there is no DNA. CDR3 length: 15 residues. The germline CDR1 and CDR2 sequences are MDHEN and SYDVKM. Here the CDR3 reads CASSPVAGATGELFF.

This chain joins TRBV29-1 and TRBJ1-1; TCRdb designates TRBD1, a call that cannot be tested without DNA. Germline-derived CDR1 and CDR2 are SQVTM and ANQGSEA. CDR3 length: 13 amino acids. The CDR3 region is CSVDSQGWAEAFF.

The chain combines TRBV29-1 with TRBJ2-2; the TCRdb call, TRBD2, lacks DNA for checking. Germline CDR1 is SQVTM and CDR2 is ANQGSEA. The CDR3 has 14 residues. The CDR3 here is CSVETSGDTGELFF.

The chain couples TRBV28 to TRBJ1-6; TCRdb returns TRBD1, unconfirmable since there is no DNA. Germline CDR1 and CDR2: MDHEN and SYDVKM. The CDR3 totals 14 residues. The CDR3 loop reads CASMDRQSGSPLHF.

V and J are TRBV10-1 and TRBJ1-5. The CDR3 is 16 amino acids. Germline CDR1 and CDR2: WNHNN and SYGVQD (reference sequence). CDR3 in amino acids: CASSDDGPKSNQPQHF.

This sequence joins TRBV7-9 and TRBJ2-5; no DNA is available, so the TRBD1 call from TCRdb remains unchecked. Germline-derived CDR1 and CDR2 are SEHNR and FQNEAQ (reference sequence). CDR3 length equals 15 residues. CDR3 protein: CASSSGQVNQETQYF.

This rearrangement joins TRBV4-3 to TRBJ2-1; TCRdb's D call, TRBD2, is unchecked because there is no DNA. The CDR3 loop spans 15 amino acids. Looked up from germline, CDR1 is LGHNA and CDR2 is YSLEER. CDR3 residues: CASSLVAETYNEQFF.

V is TRBV7-9 and J is TRBJ1-3; TCRdb proposes TRBD1, but this gene call is untestable without DNA. This CDR3 has 14 residues. CDR1 is SEHNR and CDR2 is FQNEAQ in the germline V gene (reference sequence). The CDR3 is CASGQPGAGNTIYF.

This rearrangement joins TRBV23-1 to TRBJ2-1; the TCRdb call, TRBD1, lacks DNA for checking. TRBV23-1 carries the ORF label, with uncertain function. The CDR3 sequence is 17 residues long. The chain's CDR3 is CANHGGRVQGVCNEQFF.

The gene calls are TRBV20-1 and TRBJ1-2; TCRdb indicates TRBD1, and absent DNA this call remains unverified. The CDR3 length is 19 residues. The germline V gene has CDR1 DFQATT and CDR2 SNEGSKA (reference sequence). The CDR3 sequence is CSASETGTGVVLVNYGYTF.

CDR3 sequence reads: CASSPKTSGRETQYF. The chain uses TRBV13 and TRBJ2-5; TCRdb selects TRBD2, and the lack of DNA leaves this call unchecked. CDR1 is PRHDT and CDR2 is FYEKMQ in the germline V gene (reference sequence). The CDR3 has 15 residues.

The chain links TRBV5-1 to TRBJ2-1; the TCRdb call, TRBD1, lacks DNA for checking. Germline CDR1 SGHRS, CDR2 YFSETQ. This CDR3 is 16 amino acids long. The CDR3 loop is CASSYSGAGGRNEQFF.

The V call is TRBV4-2, the J call TRBJ1-1; absent DNA, TCRdb's TRBD1 call cannot be checked. CDR3 length equals 15 residues. From germline, CDR1 is LGHNA and CDR2 YNFKEQ. CDR3 sequence: CASSQDGRVNTEAFF.

This chain links TRBV28 with TRBJ2-7. Germline V CDR1 and CDR2: MDHEN, SYDVKM. This CDR3 has 13 amino acids. CDR3 amino acids: CASSDKGTYEQYF.

The chain carries TRBV6-4 and TRBJ2-7. This CDR3 has 16 residues. The V gene's germline CDR1 is MRHNA and CDR2 SNTAGT. The CDR3 spells CASSDPTGCLSYEQYF.

The rearrangement uses TRBV7-7 and TRBJ2-2; no DNA is available, so the TRBD2 call from TCRdb remains unchecked. Per the germline V gene, CDR1 is SSHAT and CDR2 is FNYEAQ (reference sequence). CDR3 length equals 18 residues. This CDR3 is CASSPRTSGGANTGELFF.

This chain links TRBV6-1 with TRBJ2-1; TCRdb returns TRBD2, unconfirmable since there is no DNA. Per the germline V gene, CDR1 is MNHNS and CDR2 is SASEGT. The CDR3 is 14 residues long. The CDR3 sequence is CASNPGLAGVEQFF.

J is TRBJ1-4 and V is TRBV12-3 or TRBV12-4; TCRdb's D call, TRBD1, is unchecked because there is no DNA. This CDR3 contains 18 residues. CDR3: CASSPGTGVWSTNEKLFF.

The rearrangement uses TRBV5-1 and TRBJ2-7. The CDR3 is 13 residues long. Germline CDR1 SGHRS, CDR2 YFSETQ. The CDR3 loop reads CASSFKVEYEQYF.

The chain recombines TRBV20-1 with TRBJ2-1; lacking DNA, the TRBD2 call made by TCRdb goes unchecked. The CDR3 has 11 amino acids. The germline gives CDR1 DFQATT, CDR2 SNEGSKA (reference sequence). The CDR3 sequence is CSASASAEQFF.

The gene calls are TRBV3-1 and TRBJ2-1. Per the germline V gene, CDR1 is LGHDT and CDR2 is YNNKEL (reference sequence). This CDR3 has 15 residues. The CDR3 sequence is CASSQAPSSYNEQFF.

The CDR3 loop reads CSVVGIRSEAFF. The chain has TRBV29-1 and TRBJ1-1. The CDR3 totals 12 residues. Germline lookup yields CDR1 SQVTM and CDR2 ANQGSEA.

V and J are TRBV20-1 and TRBJ2-5; with no DNA, the TCRdb D assignment of TRBD2 cannot be verified. Germline CDR1 is DFQATT and CDR2 is SNEGSKA (reference sequence). This CDR3 spans 13 amino acids. The CDR3 loop is CSATETPWGAQYF.

Here the CDR3 reads CASSHIITDTQFF. The chain recombines TRBV7-3 with TRBJ2-3. Germline V gene data show CDR1 as SGHTA and CDR2 as FQGTGA. There are 13 residues in the CDR3.

The gene calls are TRBV28 and TRBJ2-5; TCRdb's D gene call, TRBD1, goes unchecked for lack of DNA. CDR1 is MDHEN and CDR2 is SYDVKM in the germline V gene. This CDR3 has 14 amino acids. The CDR3 sequence is CASSQTGYGETQYF.